The source of this T cell receptor (beta chain) is a study of siplizumab effects on memory and regulatory T cells. Trimming removed 5 bases from V and 1 base from J, with 9 bases in between. The CDR3 consists of 15 residues. Germline values: CDR1 SGHTA, CDR2 FQGNSA. Profiling relied on immunoSEQ multiplex PCR, and the TCRdb table lists in-frame clones only, not all of them. The table lists over 90,000 clones, about 94% of them singletons. The material sequenced was CD4+ T cells sorted from blood. This chain connects TRBV7-2 to TRBJ2-6, with a weak D call TRBD1 (5 bases). This TCR came from a human donor in good health. The CDR3 DNA sequence: TGTGCCAGCAGCCTACAGGTATCTGGGGCCAACGTCCTGACTTTC. This codes for CASSLQVSGANVLTF.